This TCR beta chain was captured in a study of T-cell memory formation after mild COVID-19. The authors produced TCR alpha and TCR beta cDNA libraries with sample barcodes and UMIs by 5'RACE using constant-segment primers. TCRdb re-called the 5' RACE reads through MiXCR, storing one row per CDR3 protein. The repertoire has 360,000 or so distinct CDR3 sequences, around 27% of them found once; the top ten carry about 13%. V lost 6 bases, J lost 4 bases, and 13 bases stayed unmatched. The germline V gene encodes CDR1 MNHEY and CDR2 SVGAGI. The CDR3 totals 16 residues. Sequences were obtained from PBMCs or a T cell subset sorted from them (not recorded which). This clonotype was obtained from an adult woman who had mild COVID-19 (a few samples of this study predate the infection). Cell type and time point are not known. The rearrangement uses TRBV6-5 and TRBJ2-3; 7 bases line up with TRBD2. The CDR3 here is CASRTRLAGFADTQYF. The CDR3 nucleotides are TGTGCCAGCAGAACACGACTAGCTGGGTTTGCAGATACGCAGTATTTT.